The text below deals with one T cell receptor (beta chain). This clonotype turned up a few times. Its antigen has not been determined. Nothing much larger sits one base from this clone, and base qualities are not available. The data derive from a study of molecular identifiers for immune sequencing clone quantification listed by TCRdb under 2018. For the wider study: For a replicate experiment, RNA from around 18,000 or 91,000 naive CD8 T cells was divided into five aliquots, and four of the five aliquots were sequenced. CD8 T cells were used in a methods study to benchmark molecular-identifier clustering-based TCR repertoire sequencing (MIDCIRS) and TCR RNA copy counting.

The germline V gene gives CDR1 as MNHEY and CDR2 as SVGEGT. From the cysteine through the phenylalanine, the CDR3 covers 14 amino acids. This entry keeps only the CDR3 DNA: 42 bases, framed from base 1. V loses 6 bases, J loses 0 bases, and the germline ends lie 11 bases apart. Library preparation used PCR. TCRdb shows the sequencer as Illumina HiSeq 4000. Preparation of bulk TCR libraries followed a previously described approach, with the TCR primers listed in Table S5. Total RNA was purified with the Qiagen AllPrep DNA/RNA kit. Before any analysis, reads coming from multiple sequencing runs of the same library were combined into one pool. For the original study's pipeline: Reads were retained only if the reads had an exact TCR constant sequence, and the retained reads were trimmed to 150 nt and grouped according to their 12-nt molecular barcodes. Reads within each barcode group were sub-clustered using a 15% Levenshtein threshold, and quality-weighted consensus sequences were constructed for each RNA molecule. Non-functional sequences were discarded, and so were lower-count sequences lying one edit away from another sequence. Based on fitting two negative binomial distributions, any barcode sub-cluster with under 20% of the maximum read count was discarded. In TCRdb, the public reads were trimmed at Q25 with fastp and aligned with MiXCR, with productive beta chains retained. Here each entry gathers all rows of one CDR3 protein and keeps the most common genes and DNA. None of the V and J calls come from the authors' own analysis; TCRdb made them. This sample gives some 320,000 distinct CDR3 sequences in total; about 21% of them show up just once. Together, the top ten hold 0.81% of the sample.

Libraries of naive CD8 T cells were generated from around 20,000 to 1,000,000 sorted cells, with 10%, 30% or 50% of the purified RNA used. Naive CD8 T cells, defined as CD8+CD4-CCR7+CD45RA+, were FACS-sorted into RLT Plus buffer on a BD FACSAria II. To test detection sensitivity, Jurkat RNA equal to ten TCR copies was added to samples of about 20,000-1,100,000 naive CD8 T cells. CD8 T cells were enriched with RosetteSep CD8+ T Cell Enrichment Cocktail and Ficoll-Paque, followed by ACK red cell lysis. The paper as a whole reports these results and caveats: Even against a background of about a million naive CD8 T cells, spiked-in Jurkat TCR RNA amounting to a single cell's worth was reported to be detectable. Identical TCR molecules sharing a barcode could cause highly expanded clone sizes to be underestimated. Modeling indicated approximately 3 TCR RNA copies recovered per cell, compared with roughly 9.7 by digital PCR, which implies a capture efficiency of 25% to 35%. Without barcode sub-clustering, chimeric consensus sequences inflated TCR diversity; chimeras reached as high as 47%. Naive libraries contained spiked-in Jurkat TCR RNA (approximately ten copies' worth), which is not part of the donor repertoire. In CMV-specific effector cells, clones with more than 20 RNA copies accounted for over 97% of molecules, whereas in naive cells such clones accounted for under 1%.

The chain links TRBV6-2 or TRBV6-3 with TRBJ2-5, with TRBD2 perhaps the D gene, on 5 matching bases. This sequence was found in a human donor in good health. Some libraries in this study had Jurkat cell RNA spiked in. Sample: naive CD8+ T cells from blood, with Jurkat cell RNA spiked in. The cell subset or site label, as the study defines it: FACS-sorted CD8+CD4-CCR7+CD45RA+ naive T cells. The nucleotide sequence is TGTGCCAGCAGGAGTCAGCGGTACCAAGAGACCCAGTACTTC. Protein translation: CASRSQRYQETQYF.